This entry lists 21 T cell receptor beta chains sequenced from one sample in a study of cytomegalovirus exposure and HLA in healthy donors. Use of 60 Vbeta and 13 Jbeta primers characterized the PCR. Sequencing was performed with immunoSEQ multiplex PCR; in TCRdb, only in-frame clones are kept and a portion is missing. The data show 100,000 to 150,000 clones, approximately 82% seen once. Sequenced input: PBMCs. The receptors derive from a man aged 18 to 29 in good health and CMV-seropositive.

This clone has just one count. This chain connects TRBV27 to TRBJ2-2, with TRBD2 matching over 7 bases. Germline V lookup: CDR1 MNHEY, CDR2 SMNVEV (reference sequence). V shed 6 bases and J 5 bases; nucleotides not matched to a gene: 12. This CDR3 is 16 amino acids long. CDR3 DNA: TGTGCCAGCAGGTTTGGGAGGGGATGGGGGACCGGGGAGCTGTTTTTT. Amino acid sequence: CASRFGRGWGTGELFF.

The rearrangement joins TRBV7-8 to TRBJ1-5; 11 bases are shared with TRBD1. This CDR3 spans 13 amino acids. Trimming took 11 bases from V and 3 from J; bases not matched to a gene: 3. The germline gives CDR1 SGHVS, CDR2 FQNEAQ. The DNA for the CDR3 is TGTGCCTCCGGACAGGGGGCCAATCAGCCCCAGCATTTT. The encoded protein is CASGQGANQPQHF.

J is TRBJ1-1 and V is TRBV2; possibly TRBD1 for D (5 bases). CDR1 is SNHLY, CDR2 FYNNEI, per germline. This CDR3 spans 13 amino acids. V was cut by 2 bases and J by 10 bases, with 14 bases left in between. This CDR3 is CASSELPGRGAFF. The CDR3 DNA reads TGTGCCAGCAGTGAACTGCCAGGGAGGGGAGCTTTCTTT.

The chain has TRBV28 and TRBJ1-5; the D gene is possibly TRBD1 (5 bases). V lost 6 bases, J lost 6 bases, and 12 bases lay in between. CDR3 length: 13 residues. In germline, CDR1 is MDHEN, CDR2 SYDVKM. The CDR3 protein is CASRSGLGQPQHF. The CDR3 nucleotides are TGTGCCAGCAGATCAGGGTTGGGTCAGCCCCAGCATTTT.

The rearrangement uses TRBV6-5 and TRBJ2-7; a weak D match, TRBD1 (5 bases). CDR3 size: 15 residues. V lost 6 bases and J 7 bases, leaving 22 bases between the germline ends. CDR1 and CDR2 from the germline V gene are MNHEY and SVGAGI. CDR3 nucleotide sequence: TGTGCCAGCAGCATGGGGCCGACTCGACTGGGAGAGCAGTACTTC. Translation gives CASSMGPTRLGEQYF.

There are a few counts of this clone. This rearrangement joins TRBV4-2 to TRBJ2-1, with 9 nucleotides matching TRBD2. J was trimmed by 2 bases and V by 0 bases; bases with no gene match: 2. Germline CDR1 reads LGHNA; CDR2 reads YNFKEQ. This CDR3 spans 16 amino acids. The CDR3 region has the DNA TGTGCCAGCAGCCAAGACCCTAGCGGGGCCTACAATGAGCAGTTCTTC. Its translation is CASSQDPSGAYNEQFF.

The chain employs TRBV19 and TRBJ1-4, with D perhaps matching TRBD1 (5 bases). The germline V and J ends were trimmed by 4 bases and 3 bases, with 12 bases remaining between them. This CDR3 spans 15 amino acids. The germline gives CDR1 LNHDA, CDR2 SQIVND (reference sequence). The CDR3 sequence is CASSKERGANEKLFF. The CDR3 DNA reads as TGTGCCAGTAGTAAAGAGCGGGGGGCTAATGAAAAACTGTTTTTT. Using reference TRBV19 and TRBJ1-4 for the parts outside the CDR3, the full variable domain is DGGITQSPKYLFRKEGQNVTLSCEQNLNHDAMYWYRQDPGQGLRLIYYSQIVNDFQKGDIAEGYSVSREKKESFPLTVTSAQKNPTAFYLCASSKERGANEKLFFGSGTQLSVL.

This clone was seen just once. The chain employs TRBV7-9 and TRBJ2-3; 7 nucleotides match TRBD2. This CDR3 spans 14 amino acids. The V gene end was trimmed by 8 bases and the J gene end by 2 bases; junction bases not matched to a gene: 7. The germline CDR1 and CDR2 sequences are SEHNR and FQNEAQ (reference sequence). The CDR3 loop is CASCYSGYTDTQYF. As DNA, the CDR3 is TGTGCCAGCTGTTATAGCGGGTACACAGATACGCAGTATTTT.

The chain uses TRBV7-8 and TRBJ2-3, with a weak D call TRBD2 (6 bases). The CDR3 has 16 amino acids. Germline CDR1 and CDR2: SGHVS and FQNEAQ. Trimming took off 1 base at V and 2 bases at J, with 13 bases between the two ends. CDR3 coding DNA: TGTGCCAGCAGCTTAGGTCTCGCGGGGCCCACAGATACGCAGTATTTT. This codes for CASSLGLAGPTDTQYF.

This chain uses TRBV11-3 with TRBJ2-7; 7 bases are shared with TRBD2. The CDR3 extends over 15 amino acids. Germline trimming cut 5 bases from V and 5 bases from J; bases unmatched to any gene: 12. Germline assignment: CDR1 SGHNT and CDR2 YENEEA. The CDR3, as DNA: TGTGCCAGCAGCCCGGGGAGGGGTTGGGCGCACGAGCAGTACTTC. Residues: CASSPGRGWAHEQYF.

The J gene is TRBJ1-5, the V gene TRBV28; the D gene is possibly TRBD1 (5 bases). Germline V gene lookup returns CDR1 MDHEN and CDR2 SYDVKM. The ends were cut back, 0 bases at V and 0 bases at J, with 9 bases in the middle. This CDR3 has 16 amino acids. In DNA, the CDR3 is TGTGCCAGCAGTTTATGGGGGGGGAATAGCAATCAGCCCCAGCATTTT. Protein: CASSLWGGNSNQPQHF. Combining the CDR3 with reference TRBV28 and TRBJ1-5 gives the whole variable domain DVKVTQSSRYLVKRTGEKVFLECVQDMDHENMFWYRQDPGLGLRLIYFSYDVKMKEKGDIPEGYSVSREKKERFSLILESASTNQTSMYLCASSLWGGNSNQPQHFGDGTRLSIL.

This chain joins TRBV11-3 and TRBJ1-2; a possible D gene is TRBD1 (6 bases). V lost 3 bases to trimming and J lost 6 bases, with 20 bases between them. Germline V lookup: CDR1 SGHNT, CDR2 YENEEA. The length of the CDR3 is 16 residues. The DNA of the CDR3 is TGTGCCAGCAGCTTTAAAGGAACAGGACAGAGGAATGGCTACACCTTC. Amino acids: CASSFKGTGQRNGYTF.

The V and J genes are TRBV7-6 and TRBJ2-5; 8 bases are shared with TRBD2. V gave up 5 bases and J gave up 4 bases; unmatched junction bases: 9. Germline V lookup: CDR1 SGHVS, CDR2 FNYEAQ. The CDR3 covers 15 residues. CDR3 residues: CASSPYSGGSETQYF. The CDR3 nucleotides read TGTGCCAGCAGCCCCTACAGCGGGGGATCAGAGACCCAGTACTTC.

CDR3 loop: CASSAGGAPEAFF. The CDR3, as DNA: TGTGCCAGCAGCGCAGGGGGCGCCCCTGAAGCTTTCTTT. The V gene is TRBV5-4, the J gene TRBJ1-1; 8 bases agree with TRBD1. The CDR3 extends over 13 amino acids. The ends lost 4 bases at V and 6 bases at J; junction bases unmatched: 5. The germline V gene encodes CDR1 SGHNT and CDR2 YYREEE (reference sequence).

The rearrangement links TRBV4-1 to TRBJ2-1; tentatively, D is TRBD1 (5 bases). This CDR3 is built from 16 residues. V was pared by 0 bases and J by 3 bases, with 12 bases between. CDR1 is MGHRA, CDR2 YSYEKL, per germline. For the CDR3, the DNA is TGCGCCAGCAGCCAAGAGGGTGGGGCGGTCTACAATGAGCAGTTCTTC. Translating gives CASSQEGGAVYNEQFF.

The rearrangement uses TRBV6-5 and TRBJ2-5; TRBD2 matches 9 bases. The CDR3 loop spans 14 amino acids. J was trimmed by 2 bases and V by 6 bases; bases with no gene match: 4. The germline CDR1 and CDR2 sequences are MNHEY and SVGAGI. The CDR3 protein is CASSLAGKQETQYF. DNA for the CDR3: TGTGCCAGCAGCCTAGCGGGGAAACAAGAGACCCAGTACTTC.

The chain couples TRBV20-1 to TRBJ1-3, with unresolved D. This CDR3 is built from 11 residues. The V and J ends lost 6 bases and 2 bases respectively, with 5 bases between them. Per germline, CDR1 DFQATT and CDR2 SNEGSKA (reference sequence). In DNA form, the CDR3 reads TGCAGTGCCTCAGCTGGAAACACCATATATTTT. Amino acids: CSASAGNTIYF.

The rearrangement links TRBV13 to TRBJ2-2; 8 bases fit TRBD2. The germline V gene encodes CDR1 PRHDT and CDR2 FYEKMQ (reference sequence). After removal of 4 bases from V and 4 bases from J, the junction contained 5 bases not matched to a gene. The CDR3 sequence is 15 residues long. The chain's CDR3 is CASSSRTSTTGELFF. The CDR3 DNA reads as TGTGCCAGCAGCTCACGGACTAGCACCACCGGGGAGCTGTTTTTT.

The chain links TRBV7-9 to TRBJ2-2, with 7 bases fitting TRBD1. The J segment lost 0 bases and the V segment lost 6 bases, leaving 10 bases of the junction unmatched. This CDR3 has 17 amino acids. Germline V gene data show CDR1 as SEHNR and CDR2 as FQNEAQ (reference sequence). The DNA for the CDR3 is TGTGCCAGCAGATCTTCCGGGACAGCTTCGAACACCGGGGAGCTGTTTTTT. Translated, it gives CASRSSGTASNTGELFF.

This clone is a singleton in its sample. V is TRBV6-5 and J is TRBJ1-2; TRBD1 might be the D (6 bases). This CDR3 has 13 residues. CDR1 and CDR2 from the germline V gene are MNHEY and SVGAGI. Trimming pared 6 bases from V and 2 bases from J, leaving 10 bases between. The chain's CDR3 is CASSPDSNYGYTF. In nucleotides, the CDR3 is TGTGCCAGCAGCCCGGACAGCAACTATGGCTACACCTTC.

This chain connects TRBV4-1 to TRBJ2-7; no firm D call. This CDR3 has 16 amino acids. V was cut by 3 bases and J by 6 bases, with 21 bases left in between. The germline V gene has CDR1 MGHRA and CDR2 YSYEKL. The CDR3 is CASSHRSLTPLSEQYF. The DNA of the CDR3 is TGCGCCAGCAGCCATCGATCACTCACCCCTCTTAGCGAGCAGTACTTC.